The clone carrying this TCR beta chain was counted at least ten times. These data are taken from a study of Graves' ophthalmopathy and Graves' hyperthyroidism. Amplified material comprised TCR beta CDR3 regions derived from RNA transcripts. The library came from an HTBI-primed first-round RT-PCR and a second-round multiplex PCR. MiXCR, applied by TCRdb to the multiplex PCR reads, yields one record per CDR3 protein. The sample consists of fewer than 350,000 distinct CDR3 sequences, around a sixth of them appearing once. Uncontrolled infections, pregnancy, lactation or other autoimmune diseases led to patient exclusion. Germline V gene sequence: CDR1 SGHAT, CDR2 FQNNGV. V lost 4 bases to trimming and J lost 1 base; unmatched junction nucleotides: 8. The CDR3 covers 16 residues.

This clonotype was obtained from an adult man with Graves' ophthalmopathy. V is TRBV11-2 and J is TRBJ2-7; 9 bases agree with TRBD2. The sample was peripheral blood. The CDR3 spells CASSSPSGISSYEQYF. The CDR3 DNA is TGTGCCAGCAGCTCACCTAGCGGGATCTCATCCTACGAGCAGTACTTC.